This T cell receptor beta chain is from a study of cytomegalovirus exposure and HLA in healthy donors. From germline, CDR1 is SNHLY and CDR2 FYNNEI. V was pared by 1 base and J by 4 bases, with 11 bases between. The CDR3 is made up of 16 amino acids. PCR employed 60 Vbeta and 13 Jbeta primers. Sequencing was performed with immunoSEQ multiplex PCR; in TCRdb, only in-frame clones are kept and a portion is missing. The repertoire holds under 90,000 clones, with roughly two thirds as singletons. This clone was found a few times. The clonotype was recovered from a man aged 35 to 55 in good health and CMV-seropositive. The sequenced sample consisted of PBMCs. The chain has TRBV2 and TRBJ2-6, with a possible D match to TRBD2 (7 bases). For the CDR3, the DNA is TGTGCCAGCAGTGAAGGTGGGGGGGCCGGGGCCAACGTCCTGACTTTC. Translation gives CASSEGGGAGANVLTF.